This TCR beta chain is drawn from a study of T-cell memory formation after mild COVID-19. Study context: TCR clusters were mostly donor specific. Study-wide findings and caveats: CD8+ contracting clones occupied EMRA, while CD4+ ones occupied mainly CM and EM.

The authors produced TCR alpha and TCR beta cDNA libraries with sample barcodes and UMIs by 5'RACE using constant-segment primers. One entry per CDR3 protein results from TCRdb running MiXCR on the 5' RACE reads. The sample comprises fewer than 650,000 distinct CDR3 sequences, 15% to 20% of which are singletons, and about 8.1% rests with the top ten. The CDR3 extends over 15 amino acids. Germline lookup yields CDR1 SGDLS and CDR2 YYNGEE. V shed 3 bases and J shed 5 bases, with 17 bases lying between them. This clonotype appeared a few times. Its target is unknown. The receptor was derived from an adult woman who had mild COVID-19 (a few samples of this study predate the infection). Cell type and time point are not known. The chain employs TRBV9 and TRBJ1-1, with D perhaps TRBD1 (5 bases). Sequenced: PBMCs or a T cell subset sorted from them (not recorded which). CDR3 sequence reads: CASSEGGQGRTEAFF. DNA for the CDR3: TGTGCCAGCAGCGAGGGAGGGCAGGGTAGGACTGAAGCTTTCTTT. Based on the CDR3 plus reference TRBV9 and TRBJ1-1, the full variable domain is DSGVTQTPKHLITATGQRVTLRCSPRSGDLSVYWYQQSLDQGLQFLIQYYNGEERAKGNILERFSAQQFPDLHSELNLSSLELGDSALYFCASSEGGQGRTEAFFGQGTRLTVV.